These 2 T cell receptor beta chains share one sample of origin, sequenced in a study of T cell clonotyping in hematopoietic cell transplantation. Documented time point: recipient sample about 28 days before transplant, after cytoreduction. Generated by immunoSEQ multiplex PCR, the TCRdb table keeps only in-frame clones and is missing some. This sample has 50,000 or so clones; roughly 80% occur once, and the top ten carry around 5.3%. Sample: peripheral blood mononuclear cells, taken before stem cell transplant. The receptor set was obtained from a man between 60 and 75 years old with myelodysplastic syndrome. Some clones in this sample may be carry-over from other donors' samples.

The chain couples TRBV29-1 to TRBJ2-3; D gene unclear. Trimming left V 5 bases short and J 2 bases short, with 11 bases between. Germline values: CDR1 SQVTM, CDR2 ANQGSEA. This CDR3 is built from 13 residues. CDR3 sequence (DNA): TGCAGCGTTAATCCTCCCCCCACAGATACGCAGTATTTT. Translating it yields CSVNPPPTDTQYF.

The chain recombines TRBV28 with TRBJ1-2, with TRBD1 as a possible D gene (6 bases). The CDR3 runs to 15 residues. Germline-derived CDR1 and CDR2 are MDHEN and SYDVKM. Trimming stripped 0 bases from V and 2 bases from J, with 10 bases between. CDR3 in amino acids: CASSLWDRSNYGYTF. The DNA for the CDR3 is TGTGCCAGCAGTTTATGGGACAGATCAAACTATGGCTACACCTTC.